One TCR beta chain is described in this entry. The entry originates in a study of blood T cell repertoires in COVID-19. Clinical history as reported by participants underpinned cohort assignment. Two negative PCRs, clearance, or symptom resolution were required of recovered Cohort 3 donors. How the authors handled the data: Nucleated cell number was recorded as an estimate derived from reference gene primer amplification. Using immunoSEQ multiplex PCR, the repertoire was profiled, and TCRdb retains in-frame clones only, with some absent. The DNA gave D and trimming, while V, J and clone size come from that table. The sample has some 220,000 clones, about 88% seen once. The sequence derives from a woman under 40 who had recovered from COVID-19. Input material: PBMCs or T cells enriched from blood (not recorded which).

The CDR3 reads CASSEGAIDTQYF. The CDR3, as DNA: TGTGCCAGCAGTGAGGGGGCAATAGATACGCAGTATTTT. The chain employs TRBV25-1 and TRBJ2-3; a weak D match, TRBD1 (6 bases). This CDR3 region has 13 residues. V was pared by 3 bases and J by 5 bases, with 9 bases between. CDR1 and CDR2 (germline): MGHDK, SYGVNS.